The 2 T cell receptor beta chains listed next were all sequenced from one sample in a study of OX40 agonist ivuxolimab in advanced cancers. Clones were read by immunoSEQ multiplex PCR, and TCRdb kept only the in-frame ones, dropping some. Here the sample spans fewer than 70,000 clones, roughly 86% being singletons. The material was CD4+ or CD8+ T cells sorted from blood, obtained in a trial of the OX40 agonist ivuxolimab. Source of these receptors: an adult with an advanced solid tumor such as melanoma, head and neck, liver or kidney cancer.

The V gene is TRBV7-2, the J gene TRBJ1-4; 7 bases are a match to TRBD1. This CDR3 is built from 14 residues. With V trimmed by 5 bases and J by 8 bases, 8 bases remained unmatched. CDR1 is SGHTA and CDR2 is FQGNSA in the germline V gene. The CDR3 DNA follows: TGTGCCAGCAGCCGCGACAGGGCTGAGGAAAAACTGTTTTTT. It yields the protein CASSRDRAEEKLFF.

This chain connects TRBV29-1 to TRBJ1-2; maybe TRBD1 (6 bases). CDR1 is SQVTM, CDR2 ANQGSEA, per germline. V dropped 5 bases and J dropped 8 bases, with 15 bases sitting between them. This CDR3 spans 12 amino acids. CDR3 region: CSVNRDGGGYTF. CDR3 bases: TGCAGCGTTAACAGGGACGGCGGGGGCTACACCTTC.